Detailed here is one T cell receptor beta chain. Its antigen is not identified. Germline trimming cut 5 bases from V and 7 bases from J; bases unmatched to any gene: 9. CDR1 is SGHTA and CDR2 is FQGNSA in the germline V gene. The CDR3 extends over 15 amino acids. The source of the sample is a study of identical twins. A single record per CDR3 protein comes from TCRdb applying MiXCR to the 5' RACE reads. The repertoire consists of a few hundred thousand distinct CDR3 sequences, with around 9.6% occurring once and the leading ten covering roughly 3%. Overall study results and limits: Excess twin sharing in beta out-of-frame sequences was weaker. Monozygotic twins shared more out-of-frame TCR alpha than recombination models predicted.

The same data also contributed to another study, on yellow fever vaccine responses in identical twins.

The chain couples TRBV7-2 to TRBJ2-5, with TRBD2 matching over 11 bases. Sequencing was carried out using PBMCs. The source of this sequence is a woman aged 18-30 years in good health. CDR3 sequence: CASSPTSGSRGTQYF. In DNA, the CDR3 is TGTGCCAGCAGCCCAACTAGCGGGAGTCGAGGGACCCAGTACTTC. Supplemented by reference TRBV7-2 and TRBJ2-5, the full variable domain reads GAGVSQSPSNKVTEKGKDVELRCDPISGHTALYWYRQSLGQGLEFLIYFQGNSAPDKSGLPSDRFSAERTGGSVSTLTIQRTQQEDSAVYLCASSPTSGSRGTQYFGPGTRLLVL.